The rows below give T cell receptor beta chains drawn from one sample of a study of T-cell reconstitution after alpha-beta-depleted transplantation in children. TCRdb recomputed calls from the PCR reads with MiXCR, one row per CDR3 protein. The sample includes fewer than 700,000 distinct CDR3 sequences, roughly 23% of them seen just once. The sequences come from PBMCs, mostly from graft donor cells, collected 360 days after TCRalphabeta/CD19-depleted stem cell transplant. These receptors all stem from a boy under two years old who had a stem cell transplant for acute myeloid leukemia, so the T cells may come from the graft donor. Each CDR3 is given with its conserved first and last residue. A D gene is named only where the DNA matches it firmly. The size of a clone is reported for some rows only, either as once, few or many, or as a class for expanded clones.

V gene	J gene	clone size	D gene	CDR3 DNA	CDR3 protein
TRBV20-1	TRBJ1-1	many	-	TGCAGCGGACAGCTGTTGGGGACTGAAGCTTTCTTT	CSGQLLGTEAFF
TRBV4-1	TRBJ2-1	-	-	TGCGCCAGCAGCCAAGTGGGATCTCGAGAGCAGTTCTTC	CASSQVGSREQFF
TRBV10-1	TRBJ2-3	few	-	TGCGCCAGCAGTGACCCCACAGATACGCAGTATTTT	CASSDPTDTQYF
TRBV10-3	TRBJ2-3	few	-	TGTGCCATCAGTGACTCCTCAGATACGCAGTATTTT	CAISDSSDTQYF
TRBV5-1	TRBJ1-1	few	-	TGCGCCAGCAGCTTGGTTACGGGGAGCACTGAAGCTTTCTTT	CASSLVTGSTEAFF
TRBV20-1	TRBJ1-1	-	-	TGCAGTGCCGCCGACAGTGGGAACACTGAAGCTTTCTTT	CSAADSGNTEAFF
TRBV7-8	TRBJ1-1	-	-	TGTGCCAGCAGCCCGCGAGGTTGGGTCGCTGAAGCTTTCTTT	CASSPRGWVAEAFF
TRBV7-2	TRBJ2-3	-	TRBD2	TGTGCCAGCAGCGAGGGACTAGCGGGGAGCACAGATACGCAGTATTTT	CASSEGLAGSTDTQYF
TRBV28	TRBJ2-3	-	-	TGTGCCAGCAGGGCAGCTCAGCCATACACAGATACGCAGTATTTT	CASRAAQPYTDTQYF
TRBV20-1	TRBJ2-2	few	TRBD2	TGCAGTGCTAGCCCTAGCGGGGCGAACACCGGGGAGCTGTTTTTT	CSASPSGANTGELFF
TRBV25-1	TRBJ1-4	once	TRBD1	TGTGCCAGCAGAGGGACAGGGGATGAAAAACTGTTTTTT	CASRGTGDEKLFF
TRBV28	TRBJ1-2	many	TRBD1	TGTGCCAGCAGTCCGTATTCGACCGTACAGGGGCGAAATGGCTACACCTTC	CASSPYSTVQGRNGYTF
TRBV5-5	TRBJ1-5	-	-	TGTGCCAGCAGCTGGCTTTTTGGTCAGCCCCAGCATTTT	CASSWLFGQPQHF
TRBV7-6	TRBJ2-5	many	TRBD2	TGTGCCAGCAGCTTGGATGACCCTAGCGGGACGAAAGAGACCCAGTACTTC	CASSLDDPSGTKETQYF
TRBV4-1	TRBJ1-4	-	-	TGCGCCAGCAGCCAAGATCCGACGCGACAGAATGAAAAACTGTTTTTT	CASSQDPTRQNEKLFF
TRBV12-3/TRBV12-4	TRBJ2-3	few	-	TGTGCCAGCAGTTTGGCCGGGACGGTGGGCCCAGATACGCAGTATTTT	CASSLAGTVGPDTQYF